The 15 T cell receptor beta chains below all came from one sample that was sequenced in a study. Via MiXCR, TCRdb re-called the 5' RACE reads, giving one row per CDR3 protein. Here the sample spans 6,000 or so distinct CDR3 sequences, roughly 32% being singletons. Material: memory CD4+ T cells sorted from a lymph node. As to subset: memory CD4+ T cells, CD4+CD45RO+CD25-. The receptors derive from a female donor with breast cancer.

Judged by abundance, this clonotype is large. This sequence joins TRBV9 and TRBJ2-3; D remains unclear. With 4 bases removed from V and 0 bases from J, the gap between germline ends came to 9 bases. In germline, CDR1 is SGDLS, CDR2 YYNGEE. The CDR3 has 14 residues. CDR3: CASSRLSSTDTQYF. The CDR3 DNA sequence: TGTGCCAGCAGCCGCCTTTCCAGCACAGATACGCAGTATTTT.

By share of the sample, this clonotype is medium-sized. V is TRBV7-9 and J is TRBJ2-1, with D perhaps TRBD2 (6 bases). With 3 bases removed from V and 12 bases from J, the gap between germline ends came to 15 bases. From germline, CDR1 is SEHNR and CDR2 FQNEAQ (reference sequence). The CDR3 is made up of 13 amino acids. The CDR3 reads CASSLEEGRGQFF. The CDR3 DNA sequence: TGTGCCAGCAGCTTGGAGGAGGGCCGAGGGCAGTTCTTC.

The chain couples TRBV25-1 to TRBJ1-1, with a weak D call TRBD1 (5 bases). The CDR3 spans 13 residues. Germline CDR1 and CDR2: MGHDK and SYGVNS. V lost 4 bases, J lost 3 bases, and 9 bases lay in between. CDR3 region: CASSGGRDTEAFF. In DNA form, the CDR3 reads TGTGCCAGCAGTGGGGGCAGGGACACTGAAGCTTTCTTT.

As for this clonotype: One end of the junction does not line up with germline, which may come from a read error. The genes are TRBV20-1 and TRBJ1-6, with no clear D. Looked up from germline, CDR1 is DFQATT and CDR2 is SNEGSKA (reference sequence). The CDR3 runs 16 residues. CDR3 amino acids: CSASRSSLSCNSPLHF. CDR3 bases: TGCAGCGCTAGCAGGTCTTCCCTCTCCTGTAATTCACCCCTCCACTTT.

This clonotype was observed a single time. A much larger clone differs by one base, so this may be a read error. The rearrangement uses TRBV7-9 and TRBJ2-7, with 8 bases matching TRBD1. There are 14 residues in the CDR3. Germline lookup yields CDR1 SEHNR and CDR2 FQNEAQ (reference sequence). The CDR3 DNA is TGTGCCGGCAGCTTAGGGACAGGACACTACGAGCAGTACTTC. It translates to CAGSLGTGHYEQYF.

A note on this clonotype: A much larger clonotype is one base distant, so this may be a read error. The chain uses TRBV5-1 and TRBJ2-2; a possible D gene is TRBD2 (5 bases). CDR1 SGHRS and CDR2 YFSETQ come from the germline V gene. This CDR3 region has 15 residues. The CDR3 reads CASQFRTGNTRELFF. CDR3 nucleotides: TGCGCCAGCCAATTCCGGACGGGGAACACCAGGGAGCTGTTTTTT.

This clonotype is judged medium-sized. This chain uses TRBV9 with TRBJ2-3; TRBD2 matches at 7 bases. Germline assignment: CDR1 SGDLS and CDR2 YYNGEE. With V trimmed by 2 bases and J by 2 bases, 5 bases remained unmatched. CDR3 length: 15 residues. The CDR3 nucleotides read TGTGCCAGCAGCGTTTTACGGGGGGACACAGATACGCAGTATTTT. Its translation: CASSVLRGDTDTQYF.

This clonotype is judged medium-sized. The gene calls are TRBV29-1 and TRBJ1-3; D is uncertain. This CDR3 contains 11 residues. The V end lost 7 bases, the J end lost 4 bases, and 8 bases lay between the germline ends. The germline V gene has CDR1 SQVTM and CDR2 ANQGSEA. The CDR3 bases are TGCAGCGCCGGCCGGGGAAACACCATATATTTT. As protein: CSAGRGNTIYF. Based on the CDR3 plus reference TRBV29-1 and TRBJ1-3, the full variable domain is SAVISQKPSRDICQRGTSLTIQCQVDSQVTMMFWYRQQPGQSLTLIATANQGSEATYESGFVIDKFPISRPNLTFSTLTVSNMSPEDSSIYLCSAGRGNTIYFGEGSWLTVV.

This clonotype counts as medium-sized. The chain is built from TRBV7-3 and TRBJ2-5; 8 bases match TRBD1. V lost 4 bases, J lost 5 bases, and 9 bases stayed unmatched. The germline V gene encodes CDR1 SGHTA and CDR2 FQGTGA. The CDR3 has 15 amino acids. CDR3 protein: CASSSGTGSRETQYF. CDR3 nucleotides: TGTGCCAGCAGCTCTGGGACAGGTAGTAGGGAGACCCAGTACTTC.

The chain has TRBV6-5 and TRBJ2-1; TRBD1 matches 11 bases. The CDR3 has 15 amino acids. CDR1 is MNHEY and CDR2 is SVGAGI in the germline V gene. V lost 6 bases to trimming and J lost 4 bases; unmatched junction nucleotides: 5. In DNA form, the CDR3 reads TGTGCCAGCAGCCGGGGACAGGGGGGTTACAATGAGCAGTTCTTC. It encodes CASSRGQGGYNEQFF.

There are many counts of this clonotype. An end of the junction does not agree with germline; a read error may underlie this. This chain links TRBV7-9 with TRBJ1-3; D is uncertain. Germline CDR1 SEHNR, CDR2 FQNEAQ (reference sequence). The CDR3 consists of 12 residues. The CDR3 coding sequence is TGTGCCGGCAGCTTTGGGGAAAACACCATATATTTT. Amino acid sequence: CAGSFGENTIYF.

This clonotype is medium-sized within its sample. This rearrangement joins TRBV12-3 or TRBV12-4 to TRBJ1-2, with 10 bases lining up with TRBD1. The CDR3 is 13 residues long. V lost 6 bases, J lost 6 bases, and 4 bases stayed unmatched. CDR3 DNA sequence: TGTGCCAGCAGCCGAGACAGGGGGCATGGCTACACCTTC. Translating gives CASSRDRGHGYTF.

The V and J genes are TRBV5-1 and TRBJ2-7; D perhaps matches TRBD2 (5 bases). The CDR3 totals 15 residues. Germline lookup yields CDR1 SGHRS and CDR2 YFSETQ. Between the trimmed V and J ends, which lost 4 bases and 2 bases, there was a span of 16 bases. The CDR3 here is CASSARAGDAYEQYF. The CDR3 DNA sequence: TGCGCCAGCAGCGCTCGTGCGGGCGACGCCTACGAGCAGTACTTC.

This clonotype is judged medium-sized (0.01 to 0.1%). This chain uses TRBV28 with TRBJ2-5, with 7 nucleotides matching TRBD2. The CDR3 length is 16 residues. V trimming: 4 bases; J trimming: 2 bases; junction bases outside the gene matches: 10. Germline CDR1 MDHEN, CDR2 SYDVKM. CDR3 nucleotides: TGTGCCAGCAGTTCCTTGGCGGGAGTGCGACAAGAGACCCAGTACTTC. It codes for CASSSLAGVRQETQYF.

This clonotype is judged medium-sized (0.01 to 0.1%). This chain links TRBV28 with TRBJ2-7; maybe TRBD2 (6 bases). This CDR3 contains 13 residues. Deletions cut 3 bases from V and 3 bases from J, with 9 bases between. Germline V gene sequence: CDR1 MDHEN, CDR2 SYDVKM. CDR3 protein: CASSLVTSYEQYF. The CDR3 region has the DNA TGTGCCAGCAGTTTGGTGACTAGCTACGAGCAGTACTTC.